These 18 T cell receptor beta chains came from one sample sequenced in a study of blood T cell repertoires in COVID-19. Assay: immunoSEQ multiplex PCR; the TCRdb copy retains only in-frame clones and omits some. In the table there are around 170,000 clones, around 85% of which are singletons. Sequencing was performed on peripheral blood. Receptor source: a woman aged 70 to 79 with acute or convalescent COVID-19.

The V call is TRBV7-6, the J call TRBJ1-2, with D unresolved. V was clipped by 6 bases and J by 4 bases, with 12 bases between them. The CDR3 runs 13 residues. Germline CDR1 and CDR2: SGHVS and FNYEAQ. The CDR3 spells CASRQNSLYGYTF. In nucleotides, the CDR3 is TGTGCCAGCAGACAAAACAGTCTCTATGGCTACACCTTC.

This clone was observed once. This sequence joins TRBV6-1 and TRBJ1-1; D ambiguous. Trimming took 0 bases from V and 6 from J, leaving 11 bases between them. This CDR3 has 14 residues. The germline V gene encodes CDR1 MNHNS and CDR2 SASEGT. The CDR3 here is CASSEAGSGAEAFF. In DNA, the CDR3 is TGTGCCAGCAGTGAAGCGGGGAGTGGGGCTGAAGCTTTCTTT.

The sample holds a few counts of this clone. The chain recombines TRBV4-2 with TRBJ2-1; D remains ambiguous. Per germline, CDR1 LGHNA and CDR2 YNFKEQ. The CDR3 consists of 12 residues. V gave up 0 bases and J gave up 9 bases, with 6 bases separating them. The CDR3, as DNA: TGTGCCAGCAGCCAAGAGCGTCTTGAGCAGTTCTTC. Translating it yields CASSQERLEQFF.

V usage is TRBV9 and J usage is TRBJ2-1, with TRBD2 identical over 7 bases. Per the germline V gene, CDR1 is SGDLS and CDR2 is YYNGEE. V shed 0 bases and J 3 bases; nucleotides not matched to a gene: 6. CDR3 length equals 16 residues. CDR3 coding DNA: TGTGCCAGCAGCGTAGAGGGCGGGGGATTCTACAATGAGCAGTTCTTC. This codes for CASSVEGGGFYNEQFF.

This chain connects TRBV7-9 to TRBJ1-2; D remains unclear. The CDR3 length is 16 residues. V dropped 0 bases and J dropped 0 bases, with 11 bases sitting between them. Germline CDR1 is SEHNR and CDR2 is FQNEAQ (reference sequence). CDR3 in DNA: TGTGCCAGCAGCTTAGCGGTTGGGAGAACTAACTATGGCTACACCTTC. Residues: CASSLAVGRTNYGYTF.

The chain uses TRBV3-1 (or the pseudogene TRBV3-2) and TRBJ1-6; no definite D call. Trimming removed 3 bases at V and 10 bases at J, with 10 bases between. Looked up from germline, CDR1 is LGHDT and CDR2 is YNNKEL (reference sequence). The CDR3 sequence is 13 residues long. CDR3 DNA: TGTGCCAGCAGCCAGCTTGAGGTCTCACCCCTCCACTTT. The encoded protein is CASSQLEVSPLHF.

The chain recombines TRBV9 with TRBJ2-7, with D perhaps TRBD2 (7 bases). This CDR3 spans 15 amino acids. Per germline, CDR1 SGDLS and CDR2 YYNGEE. Between the trimmed V and J ends, which lost 0 bases and 4 bases, there was a span of 14 bases. The CDR3 coding sequence is TGTGCCAGCAGCGTAGGGCGCGGGGGCCCATACGAGCAGTACTTC. Protein sequence: CASSVGRGGPYEQYF.

In regard to this clone: The same CDR3 is also encoded by other DNA sequences in this sample. This rearrangement joins TRBV5-1 to TRBJ2-5; D perhaps matches TRBD1 (6 bases). Trimming left V 2 bases short and J 3 bases short, with 11 bases between. CDR3 length: 14 residues. Germline V lookup: CDR1 SGHRS, CDR2 YFSETQ. The CDR3 nucleotides read TGCGCCAGCAGCTTAGCAGGGGTGGAAGAGACCCAGTACTTC. Translation: CASSLAGVEETQYF. Full variable domain (outside the CDR3, taken from reference TRBV5-1 and TRBJ2-5): KAGVTQTPRYLIKTRGQQVTLSCSPISGHRSVSWYQQTPGQGLQFLFEYFSETQRNKGNFPGRFSGRQFSNSRSEMNVSTLELGDSALYLCASSLAGVEETQYFGPGTRLLVL.

The V and J genes are TRBV7-8 and TRBJ2-7, with 7 nucleotides matching TRBD2. J lost 3 bases, V lost 6 bases, and 8 bases had no gene match. Germline assignment: CDR1 SGHVS and CDR2 FQNEAQ. This CDR3 is 14 amino acids long. Here the CDR3 reads CASRGGVAYYEQYF. The CDR3 DNA reads TGTGCCAGCAGGGGGGGGGTCGCCTACTACGAGCAGTACTTC.

In this sample, this clone turned up once. The chain couples TRBV6-2 or TRBV6-3 to TRBJ1-1, with 7 bases fitting TRBD1. The CDR3 consists of 14 residues. The J segment lost 1 base and the V segment lost 4 bases, leaving 3 bases of the junction unmatched. Germline V gives CDR1 MNHEY, CDR2 SVGEGT. The CDR3 loop reads CASSSRTGNTEAFF. DNA of the CDR3: TGTGCCAGCAGTTCCAGGACAGGGAACACTGAAGCTTTCTTT.

This rearrangement joins TRBV2 to TRBJ2-5; TRBD2 might be the D (6 bases). The germline V and J ends were trimmed by 6 bases and 4 bases, with 27 bases remaining between them. The CDR3 runs to 18 residues. Germline CDR1 and CDR2: SNHLY and FYNNEI. The CDR3, as DNA: TGTGCCAGCAGCGTCCGGTTGGGAGCGGGCCCGGCCCCAGAGACCCAGTACTTC. Translated: CASSVRLGAGPAPETQYF.

This sequence joins TRBV10-3 and TRBJ2-5; maybe TRBD2 (5 bases). V dropped 11 bases and J dropped 3 bases, with 10 bases sitting between them. CDR1 is ENHRY, CDR2 SYGVKD, per germline. The CDR3 is 11 amino acids. CDR3 bases: TGTGCCGTCGGTAGCGAAGAGACCCAGTACTTC. This sequence encodes CAVGSEETQYF.

The chain has TRBV4-1 and TRBJ1-6; D is unclear. The CDR3 has 15 amino acids. The germline V gene has CDR1 MGHRA and CDR2 YSYEKL. Trimming stripped 2 bases from V and 15 bases from J, with 20 bases between. The CDR3 nucleotides read TGCGCCAGCAGCCAATTCGCCACCATTCCCTCGGGCCTCCACTTT. This encodes CASSQFATIPSGLHF.

The chain couples TRBV5-1 to TRBJ2-1, with 8 bases fitting TRBD2. The CDR3 has 16 residues. The ends lost 4 bases at V and 9 bases at J; junction bases unmatched: 15. Germline-derived CDR1 and CDR2 are SGHRS and YFSETQ. The CDR3 DNA sequence: TGCGCCAGCAGCCTTTCAACGGGGGGGCAACGAGGTGAGCAGTTCTTC. It codes for CASSLSTGGQRGEQFF.

CDR3 nucleotides: TGTGCCACCAGGCGCGTGGGCGGGAACGTCCACGAGCAGTACTTC. Protein sequence: CATRRVGGNVHEQYF. The chain has TRBV24-1 and TRBJ2-7; weak D call: TRBD2 (6 bases). The germline CDR1 and CDR2 sequences are KGHDR and SFDVKD. With 7 bases removed from V and 5 bases from J, the gap between germline ends came to 20 bases. This CDR3 is built from 15 residues.

This clone was picked up a small number of times. V is TRBV12-3 or TRBV12-4 and J is TRBJ1-1; D call uncertain. The CDR3 is 12 residues long. V shed 6 bases and J shed 4 bases, with 9 bases lying between them. The CDR3 loop reads CASSPTFTEAFF. CDR3 in DNA: TGTGCCAGCAGCCCGACATTCACTGAAGCTTTCTTT.

On this clone: This sample includes further DNA sequences coding for the same CDR3. The CDR3 here is CASSFRGTEAFF. The CDR3 DNA follows: TGTGCCAGCAGTTTCAGGGGGACTGAAGCTTTCTTT. The V gene is TRBV28, the J gene TRBJ1-1, with 7 positions matching TRBD1. The CDR3 is 12 amino acids. V gave up 3 bases and J gave up 5 bases; unmatched junction bases: 0. Germline values: CDR1 MDHEN, CDR2 SYDVKM.

The chain employs TRBV4-3 and TRBJ2-1; maybe TRBD1 (6 bases). Germline V CDR1 and CDR2: LGHNA, YSLEER. This CDR3 is built from 14 residues. The ends were cut back, 0 bases at V and 9 bases at J, with 12 bases in the middle. The CDR3 DNA sequence: TGCGCCAGCAGCCAAGAGGGGGCGGGTGGTGAGCAGTTCTTC. It encodes CASSQEGAGGEQFF.